Listed below are T cell receptor beta chains from one sample, sequenced in a study of T cell changes during pregnancy in multiple sclerosis. Assay: immunoSEQ multiplex PCR; the TCRdb copy retains only in-frame clones and omits some. This table has about 54,000 clones, more than 90% appearing once. The sample consisted of peripheral blood, taken after pregnancy. Source of these receptors: a female donor in good health, enrolled as a control in a pregnancy study. The CDR3 runs from the conserved cysteine through the conserved F or W. A D gene is named only where the DNA matches it firmly. Not every row has a clone size; where given, it reads once, few, many or a size class.

D,J,size,V,DNA,CDR3
TRBD1,TRBJ1-3,.,TRBV7-2,TGTGCCAGCAGCTTTCAGGGGGTCGCTGGAAACACCATATATTTT,CASSFQGVAGNTIYF
.,TRBJ1-4,.,TRBV18,TGTGCCAGCTCACTACAGTCCTCAAATGAAAAACTGTTTTTT,CASSLQSSNEKLFF
.,TRBJ1-1,.,TRBV19,TGTGCCTCTTTAGCAGGGTCCGAAGCTTTCTTT,CASLAGSEAFF
.,TRBJ2-7,.,TRBV7-8,TGTGCCAGCAGCGGCAGGGAAGGGTCCTACGAGCAGTACTTC,CASSGREGSYEQYF
.,TRBJ2-2,.,TRBV7-9,TGTGCCAGCAGCCTGGGGGGAAACACCGGGGAGCTGTTTTTT,CASSLGGNTGELFF
TRBD2,TRBJ2-5,once,TRBV18,TGTGCCAGCTCAGCGTTGCCTCCTTCTTCCGGGGGGAGGGAGACCCAGTACTTC,CASSALPPSSGGRETQYF
.,TRBJ2-2,.,TRBV7-9,TGTGCCAGCAGCCCACAGCCAGCGGCTCTTACCGGGGAGCTGTTTTTT,CASSPQPAALTGELFF
TRBD2,TRBJ2-1,.,TRBV5-1,TGCGCCAGCAGCTTTTCTAGCGGGGGGGGCAATGAGCAGTTCTTC,CASSFSSGGGNEQFF
.,TRBJ2-7,.,TRBV5-1,TGCGCCAGCAGGCTGGGGGGAGACTCCTACGAGCAGTACTTC,CASRLGGDSYEQYF
.,TRBJ2-5,.,TRBV6-6,TGTGCCAGCATTGCTCTGGGGGGGGCGCGGGAGACCCAGTACTTC,CASIALGGARETQYF
TRBD2,TRBJ2-3,.,TRBV19,TGTGCCAGTAGTACGGGCATAGCGGGGGGTAGCACAGATACGCAGTATTTT,CASSTGIAGGSTDTQYF
TRBD1,TRBJ1-5,once,TRBV19,TGTGCCAGTAGTCCCCTATTGAGGGGGCCGAATCAGCCCCAGCATTTT,CASSPLLRGPNQPQHF
.,TRBJ1-2,.,TRBV18,TGTGCCAGCTCACCGCGGGAGAAGAACTATGGCTACACCTTC,CASSPREKNYGYTF
TRBD2,TRBJ2-2,.,TRBV5-1,TGCGCCACCCAACCGGAGGGACTAGCGGGGGCCGGGGAGCTGTTTTTT,CATQPEGLAGAGELFF
.,TRBJ2-1,.,TRBV12-5,TGTGCTAGTGGGCCCCCCAACAGGGGACTTATGGACAATGAGCAGTTCTTC,CASGPPNRGLMDNEQFF
.,TRBJ2-3,.,TRBV5-1,TGCGCCAGCAGCTTCCCGGGAATCAGTGCAGATACGCAGTATTTT,CASSFPGISADTQYF
TRBD1,TRBJ2-1,.,TRBV5-1,TGCGCCAGCACCCCCGGGACAGGGGATGTTGGATACAATGAGCAGTTCTTC,CASTPGTGDVGYNEQFF